This T cell receptor (beta chain) was found in a study of cytomegalovirus exposure and HLA in healthy donors. At the level of the study: Out of 398 genotyped donors, roughly 83% belonged to the Caucasian-associated ancestry cluster.

V lost 7 bases and J 2 bases, leaving 11 bases between the germline ends. Germline V gives CDR1 LNHDA, CDR2 SQIVND (reference sequence). The CDR3 consists of 13 residues. 13 Jbeta primers and 60 Vbeta primers were used for the PCR. Only in-frame clones appear in the TCRdb table, and some are missing; sequencing was by immunoSEQ multiplex PCR. In the table there are 140,000 to 150,000 clones, roughly 80% of which are singletons. Study-wide results and limits: Highest at DRB1 and lowest at HLA-C, TCR association rates differed among HLA loci in a later analysis. A previous analysis found most TCR beta V segments productive roughly 90% or roughly 30% of the time. Across donors, most TCRs were seen rarely, yet some public ones were widespread.

About this clone itself: The antigen remains unidentified.

This sequence joins TRBV19 and TRBJ1-1; unclear D gene. The sample consisted of PBMCs. The TCR comes from a female donor in good health and CMV-seronegative. The CDR3 loop reads CASNVHQNTEAFF. The CDR3 DNA sequence: TGTGCCAGTAACGTACACCAAAACACTGAAGCTTTCTTT. The full variable domain, completed using reference TRBV19 and TRBJ1-1, is DGGITQSPKYLFRKEGQNVTLSCEQNLNHDAMYWYRQDPGQGLRLIYYSQIVNDFQKGDIAEGYSVSREKKESFPLTVTSAQKNPTAFYLCASNVHQNTEAFFGQGTRLTVV.